Listed here are 2 T cell receptor beta chains from one sample, sequenced in a study of vaccination and CD4 T cells after COVID-19 (dated by TCRdb to the early 2020s). Their specific antigens are unknown. The sample's treatment or condition label, decoded: roughly 11-day PBMC culture with coronavirus spike peptide pools or control peptides (ViraFEST assay). Receptor libraries were prepared by PCR. The sequencing machine was an Illumina iSeq 100. DNA from cultured CD4+ T cells underwent TCR sequencing with the Oncomine TCR Beta short-read assay at the Johns Hopkins FTIC core. Starting from the raw public reads, TCRdb applied fastp trimming at Q25, assembled clones with MiXCR and retained in-frame beta chains. CDR3 protein sequences are deduplicated, and each keeps its most common genes and DNA. The sample data list around 20,000 distinct CDR3 sequences, and around 38% of these were observed just once. The ten most abundant clones make up about 26% of the sample.

This specimen consisted of CD4+ T cells from blood, cultured in vitro, obtained before SARS-CoV-2 vaccination. The origin of the receptors is a human donor who received a COVID-19 vaccine.

This clonotype was counted only a few times. The V call is TRBV7-3, the J call TRBJ2-1; 8 bases agree with TRBD2. Looked up from germline, CDR1 is SGHTA and CDR2 is FQGTGA. The CDR3 covers 14 residues. Trimming took 4 bases from V and 6 from J; bases not matched to a gene: 5. Here the CDR3 reads CASSSGGAVNEQFF. The CDR3 DNA sequence: TGTGCCAGCAGCTCGGGAGGGGCGGTCAATGAGCAGTTCTTC.

The J gene is TRBJ2-7, the V gene TRBV20-1; weak D call: TRBD2 (6 bases). Trimming took 3 bases from V and 2 from J, leaving 14 bases between them. Germline CDR1 and CDR2: DFQATT and SNEGSKA (reference sequence). The CDR3 is 14 residues long. CDR3 sequence (DNA): TGCAGTGCTAGTCCGTTGCGGGGTGCCTACGAGCAGTACTTC. It specifies CSASPLRGAYEQYF.